These 11 T cell receptor beta chains originate from one sample sequenced in a study of CD8 T cells in Susac syndrome. Random hexamers primed reverse transcription of about 0.5 to 1 ug RNA. TCRdb called the immunoSEQ multiplex PCR reads again in MiXCR, with one record for every CDR3 protein. The sample contains around 130,000 distinct CDR3 sequences, 90% to 95% of which appear only once. The specimen was CD8+ T cells from PBMCs. These receptors all stem from a human donor with multiple sclerosis.

The chain recombines TRBV20-1 with TRBJ2-1; TRBD2 matches 11 bases. The length of the CDR3 is 17 residues. With V trimmed by 1 base and J by 4 bases, 9 bases remained unmatched. Per germline, CDR1 DFQATT and CDR2 SNEGSKA (reference sequence). In nucleotides, the CDR3 is TGCAGTGCTAGAGTTTTGGGACTAGCGGAAGTTTACAATGAGCAGTTCTTC. Residues: CSARVLGLAEVYNEQFF.

This chain uses TRBV6-5 with TRBJ2-1, with 12 bases matching TRBD2. After removal of 5 bases from V and 7 bases from J, the junction contained 6 bases not matched to a gene. The CDR3 extends over 15 amino acids. Germline assignment: CDR1 MNHEY and CDR2 SVGAGI. The DNA of the CDR3 is TGTGCCAGCAGTCGACTAGCGGGAGATTCTAATGAGCAGTTCTTC. Translated, it gives CASSRLAGDSNEQFF.

The rearrangement links TRBV4-1 to TRBJ1-1; D is unresolved. Germline assignment: CDR1 MGHRA and CDR2 YSYEKL. Trimming took off 1 base at V and 0 bases at J, with 9 bases between the two ends. The CDR3 covers 15 residues. The CDR3 region is CASSQGALMNTEAFF. CDR3 DNA sequence: TGCGCCAGCAGCCAAGGCGCTTTGATGAACACTGAAGCTTTCTTT.

This rearrangement joins TRBV3-1 to TRBJ2-7, with TRBD2 matching over 8 bases. Germline lookup yields CDR1 LGHDT and CDR2 YNNKEL (reference sequence). The V gene end was trimmed by 4 bases and the J gene end by 4 bases; junction bases not matched to a gene: 12. This CDR3 comprises 16 residues. The chain's CDR3 is CASSPILAEGVYEQYF. For the CDR3, the DNA is TGTGCCAGCAGCCCTATACTAGCGGAGGGGGTATACGAGCAGTACTTC.

V usage is TRBV30 and J usage is TRBJ2-1; 9 bases fit TRBD1. CDR1 and CDR2 from the germline V gene are GTSNPN and SVGIG (reference sequence). CDR3 length: 14 amino acids. J was trimmed by 5 bases and V by 1 base; bases with no gene match: 3. CDR3 DNA sequence: TGTGCCTGGAGTGGCGGGACAGGGCACAATGAGCAGTTCTTC. This sequence encodes CAWSGGTGHNEQFF.

The V call is TRBV29-1, the J call TRBJ2-7, with TRBD2 matching 11 bases. The CDR3 runs 14 residues. The V segment lost 7 bases and the J segment 6 bases; nucleotides outside the gene matches: 11. The germline V gene encodes CDR1 SQVTM and CDR2 ANQGSEA. As DNA, the CDR3 is TGCAGCGCTAGGGTAGCGGGAGGGTTAGCCGAGCAGTACTTC. The encoded protein is CSARVAGGLAEQYF.

V usage is TRBV6-5 and J usage is TRBJ2-7; tentatively, D is TRBD2 (6 bases). Germline lookup yields CDR1 MNHEY and CDR2 SVGAGI. The CDR3 totals 14 residues. V lost 0 bases and J 6 bases, leaving 12 bases between the germline ends. CDR3 bases: TGTGCCAGCAGTTACTCCGGAGGGAAAGGCGAGCAGTACTTC. Protein: CASSYSGGKGEQYF.

This rearrangement joins TRBV12-3 or TRBV12-4 to TRBJ2-1; 7 nucleotides line up with TRBD2. The CDR3 extends over 14 amino acids. V lost 10 bases and J lost 7; bases outside the gene matches: 13. CDR3 in DNA: TGTGCCACCTCCCTAGCGGAAAGAGGGAATGAGCAGTTCTTC. It yields the protein CATSLAERGNEQFF.

The chain couples TRBV27 to TRBJ2-3; D gene uncertain. The germline gives CDR1 MNHEY, CDR2 SMNVEV (reference sequence). Trimming removed 7 bases from V and 2 bases from J, with 13 bases in between. The length of the CDR3 is 14 residues. This chain's CDR3 is CASTDLLNTDTQYF. CDR3 bases: TGTGCCAGCACCGACCTCCTAAACACAGATACGCAGTATTTT.

This sequence joins TRBV6-2 or TRBV6-3 and TRBJ2-7; D perhaps matches TRBD1 (5 bases). CDR3 length equals 15 residues. V was clipped by 0 bases and J by 0 bases, with 9 bases between them. Germline CDR1 MNHEY, CDR2 SVGEGT. CDR3 amino acids: CASSYSQEISYEQYF. CDR3 nucleotides: TGTGCCAGCAGTTACTCACAGGAAATCTCCTACGAGCAGTACTTC.

The J gene is TRBJ2-7, the V gene TRBV30, with TRBD1 matching 8 bases. V was pared by 2 bases and J by 6 bases, with 12 bases of the junction left unmatched. The germline V gene encodes CDR1 GTSNPN and CDR2 SVGIG (reference sequence). This CDR3 has 15 amino acids. The CDR3 nucleotides are TGTGCCTGGAGTCAACTCCAGGGGGCGTTGTCCGAGCAGTACTTC. Protein: CAWSQLQGALSEQYF.